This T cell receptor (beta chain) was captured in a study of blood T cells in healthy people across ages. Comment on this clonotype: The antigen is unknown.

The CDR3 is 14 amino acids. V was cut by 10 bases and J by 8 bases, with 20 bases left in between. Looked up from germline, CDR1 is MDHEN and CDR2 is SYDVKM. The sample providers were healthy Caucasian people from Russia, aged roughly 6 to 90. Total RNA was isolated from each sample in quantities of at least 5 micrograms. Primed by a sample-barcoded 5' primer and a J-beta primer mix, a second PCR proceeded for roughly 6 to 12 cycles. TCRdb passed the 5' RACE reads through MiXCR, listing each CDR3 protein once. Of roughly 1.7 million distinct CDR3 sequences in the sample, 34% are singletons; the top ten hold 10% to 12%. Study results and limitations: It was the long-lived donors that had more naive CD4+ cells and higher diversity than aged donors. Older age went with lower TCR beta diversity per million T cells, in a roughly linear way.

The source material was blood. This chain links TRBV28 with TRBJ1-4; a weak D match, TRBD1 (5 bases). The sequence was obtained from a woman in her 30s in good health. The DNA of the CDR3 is TGTGCCAATTTAGCCTGGGGCGAGGGCGAAAAACTGTTTTTT. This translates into CANLAWGEGEKLFF.